Shown below are 28 T cell receptor beta chains from a single sample sequenced in a study of PD-1 blockade in mismatch repair-deficient tumors. Using immunoSEQ multiplex PCR, the repertoire was profiled, and TCRdb retains in-frame clones only, with some absent. The sample contains 120,000 or so clones, 85% to 90% of which appear only once. Material: peripheral blood, obtained approximately 70 weeks after starting pembrolizumab. These receptors all come from an adult with mismatch repair-deficient cancer.

The chain combines TRBV10-3 with TRBJ2-7; 9 positions match TRBD2. Germline trimming cut 6 bases from V and 1 base from J; bases unmatched to any gene: 7. CDR1 and CDR2 from the germline V gene are ENHRY and SYGVKD. CDR3 length: 15 residues. CDR3 nucleotide sequence: TGTGCCATCAGGGCTAGCGGGACTTCGTCCTACGAGCAGTACTTC. Protein: CAIRASGTSSYEQYF.

The chain recombines TRBV6-6 with TRBJ2-3, with unresolved D. The germline gives CDR1 MNHNY, CDR2 SVGAGI (reference sequence). The CDR3 sequence is 15 residues long. V shed 5 bases and J shed 0 bases, with 12 bases lying between them. The CDR3 DNA reads as TGTGCCAGCAGTCCCTTGGCGGCTAGCACAGATACGCAGTATTTT. It is translated as CASSPLAASTDTQYF.

The V and J genes are TRBV5-6 and TRBJ2-3, with 8 bases aligning to TRBD1. V dropped 3 bases and J dropped 3; count of bases not matched to a gene: 9. Germline loops: CDR1 SGHDT, CDR2 YYEEEE. The CDR3 has 16 residues. The CDR3 sequence is CASSSGQGRWTDTQYF. The DNA for the CDR3 is TGTGCCAGCAGCTCCGGACAGGGAAGATGGACAGATACGCAGTATTTT.

The count of this clone is one. V is TRBV9 and J is TRBJ2-3, with 9 bases matching TRBD2. Losses at the gene ends were 0 bases for V and 2 bases for J; bases not matched to a gene: 7. Germline assignment: CDR1 SGDLS and CDR2 YYNGEE. This CDR3 has 17 residues. CDR3 region: CASSVARAGGPTDTQYF. CDR3 coding DNA: TGTGCCAGCAGCGTAGCTCGAGCGGGAGGTCCCACAGATACGCAGTATTTT.

V and J are TRBV7-9 and TRBJ2-7; TRBD2 matches 8 bases. With 5 bases clipped from V and 0 bases from J, the junction kept 9 bases outside the gene matches. Germline V gene data show CDR1 as SEHNR and CDR2 as FQNEAQ (reference sequence). The CDR3 runs 16 residues. In DNA, the CDR3 is TGTGCCAGCAGCACAGCAAGCGGGAGATACTCCTACGAGCAGTACTTC. Translated: CASSTASGRYSYEQYF. The complete variable domain, with remaining parts taken from reference TRBV7-9 and TRBJ2-7, reads DTGVSQNPRHKITKRGQNVTFRCDPISEHNRLYWYRQTLGQGPEFLTYFQNEAQLEKSRLLSDRFSAERPKGSFSTLEIQRTEQGDSAMYLCASSTASGRYSYEQYFGPGTRLTVT.

The chain carries TRBV19 and TRBJ2-1; 8 positions match TRBD1. Germline values: CDR1 LNHDA, CDR2 SQIVND (reference sequence). Losses at the gene ends were 3 bases for V and 8 bases for J; bases not matched to a gene: 12. This CDR3 comprises 16 residues. For the CDR3, the DNA is TGTGCCAGTAGTATTTCCCGGTGGACAGGGAATGATGAGCAGTTCTTC. Translated: CASSISRWTGNDEQFF.

The rearrangement links TRBV7-9 to TRBJ2-1; possibly TRBD2 for D (6 bases). CDR3 size: 19 residues. Trimming took off 1 base at V and 1 base at J, with 20 bases between the two ends. CDR1 and CDR2 from the germline V gene are SEHNR and FQNEAQ (reference sequence). This CDR3 reads CASSLVGGAPVRSYNEQFF. Written as DNA, the CDR3 is TGTGCCAGCAGCTTAGTCGGCGGGGCCCCCGTCCGGTCCTACAATGAGCAGTTCTTC.

V is TRBV18 and J is TRBJ2-6; TRBD1 matches at 7 bases. Per the germline V gene, CDR1 is KGHSH and CDR2 is LQKENI. V dropped 3 bases and J dropped 0; count of bases not matched to a gene: 5. This CDR3 has 17 amino acids. The CDR3 is CASSPGQLISGANVLTF. The CDR3 coding sequence is TGTGCCAGCTCACCGGGACAGTTGATCTCTGGGGCCAACGTCCTGACTTTC. Supplemented by reference TRBV18 and TRBJ2-6, the full variable domain reads NAGVMQNPRHLVRRRGQEARLRCSPMKGHSHVYWYRQLPEEGLKFMVYLQKENIIDESGMPKERFSAEFPKEGPSILRIQQVVRGDSAAYFCASSPGQLISGANVLTFGAGSRLTVL.

This clone appeared a single time. The chain carries TRBV7-8 and TRBJ1-2, with TRBD1 matching over 8 bases. The J segment lost 1 base and the V segment lost 6 bases, leaving 4 bases of the junction unmatched. Per the germline V gene, CDR1 is SGHVS and CDR2 is FQNEAQ. The CDR3 has 14 residues. CDR3 loop: CASSPGQGNYGYTF. The CDR3 DNA sequence: TGTGCCAGCAGTCCAGGACAGGGTAACTATGGCTACACCTTC.

The rearrangement links TRBV7-2 to TRBJ2-3; D uncertain. This CDR3 spans 11 amino acids. Germline V gives CDR1 SGHTA, CDR2 FQGNSA. V lost 5 bases, J lost 1 base, and 1 base lay in between. CDR3 DNA: TGTGCCAGCAGCCGCACAGATACGCAGTATTTT. It yields the protein CASSRTDTQYF.

The chain carries TRBV11-2 and TRBJ2-5, with D tentatively TRBD2 (6 bases). Trimming took 3 bases from V and 2 from J, leaving 10 bases between them. Germline values: CDR1 SGHAT, CDR2 FQNNGV. This CDR3 region has 14 residues. CDR3: CASSFRREQETQYF. Here the CDR3 DNA reads TGTGCCAGCAGCTTCCGGAGGGAACAAGAGACCCAGTACTTC.

V usage is TRBV14 and J usage is TRBJ2-1, with 12 nucleotides matching TRBD1. The CDR3 length is 14 residues. Germline V gene sequence: CDR1 SGHDN, CDR2 FVKESK. The junction had 4 bases not matched to a gene; V was cut back by 4 bases and J by 9 bases. The CDR3 protein is CASSRGQGAFEQFF. In DNA, the CDR3 is TGTGCCAGCAGCCGGGGACAGGGGGCGTTTGAGCAGTTCTTC. Combining the CDR3 with reference TRBV14 and TRBJ2-1 gives the whole variable domain EAGVTQFPSHSVIEKGQTVTLRCDPISGHDNLYWYRRVMGKEIKFLLHFVKESKQDESGMPNNRFLAERTGGTYSTLKVQPAELEDSGVYFCASSRGQGAFEQFFGPGTRLTVL.

The V and J genes are TRBV5-1 and TRBJ2-2; 10 positions agree with TRBD1. CDR1 and CDR2 from the germline V gene are SGHRS and YFSETQ. This CDR3 region has 15 residues. Losses at the gene ends were 7 bases for V and 9 bases for J; bases not matched to a gene: 12. CDR3 nucleotides: TGCGCCAGCTTTACTGGACGGGACAGGGGCCGGGAGCTGTTTTTT. Its translation: CASFTGRDRGRELFF.

J is TRBJ1-5 and V is TRBV7-9, with TRBD1 as a possible D gene (5 bases). The CDR3 has 14 residues. V was cut by 4 bases and J by 0 bases, with 7 bases left in between. Germline V gene lookup returns CDR1 SEHNR and CDR2 FQNEAQ (reference sequence). In DNA, the CDR3 is TGTGCCAGCAGCTCGACAGTTAGCAATCAGCCCCAGCATTTT. Translation gives CASSSTVSNQPQHF.

The gene calls are TRBV27 and TRBJ1-1; TRBD1 might be the D (5 bases). CDR1 is MNHEY, CDR2 SMNVEV, per germline (reference sequence). With 2 bases removed from V and 5 bases from J, the gap between germline ends came to 12 bases. CDR3 size: 14 residues. The CDR3: CASSLKAGRTEAFF. In nucleotides, the CDR3 is TGTGCCAGCAGTTTAAAGGCAGGGAGAACTGAAGCTTTCTTT.

This chain's CDR3 is CASSVDGVGNTIYF. The DNA of the CDR3 is TGTGCCAGCAGCGTAGATGGGGTTGGAAACACCATATATTTT. This sequence joins TRBV9 and TRBJ1-3; D remains ambiguous. The CDR3 is 14 amino acids. V was shortened by 0 bases and J by 3 bases, with 7 bases between the two germline ends. CDR1 is SGDLS, CDR2 YYNGEE, per germline.

The chain joins TRBV2 to TRBJ2-6; unclear D gene. Germline V gives CDR1 SNHLY, CDR2 FYNNEI. The CDR3 is made up of 12 amino acids. Deletions cut 7 bases from V and 2 bases from J, with 3 bases between. The CDR3 DNA reads as TGTGCCAGCATCACTGGGGCCAACGTCCTGACTTTC. Its protein product is CASITGANVLTF.

There are a few counts of this clone. The chain uses TRBV6-6 and TRBJ1-1, with D hard to call. Trimming left V 2 bases short and J 1 base short, with 8 bases between. The CDR3 length is 14 residues. Germline V gives CDR1 MNHNY, CDR2 SVGAGI (reference sequence). The DNA of the CDR3 is TGTGCCAGCAGTTACGCTAAGGGGAACACTGAAGCTTTCTTT. It specifies CASSYAKGNTEAFF.

V is TRBV6-1 and J is TRBJ2-5; a possible D gene is TRBD2 (5 bases). There are 15 residues in the CDR3. The ends were cut back, 3 bases at V and 4 bases at J, with 15 bases in the middle. Germline assignment: CDR1 MNHNS and CDR2 SASEGT. CDR3 DNA: TGTGCCAGCAGTGACCCTCGGGGAGTGGTAGAGACCCAGTACTTC. Translation gives CASSDPRGVVETQYF.

This sequence joins TRBV25-1 and TRBJ2-5; weak D call: TRBD1 (6 bases). Trimming stripped 2 bases from V and 3 bases from J, with 13 bases between. The CDR3 spans 15 residues. Per the germline V gene, CDR1 is MGHDK and CDR2 is SYGVNS. The CDR3 sequence: CASSERIGQKETQYF. The CDR3 DNA follows: TGTGCCAGCAGTGAAAGAATAGGACAGAAAGAGACCCAGTACTTC.

This clone was seen a handful of times. The chain joins TRBV9 to TRBJ2-3; tentatively, D is TRBD1 (5 bases). The V and J ends lost 7 bases and 9 bases respectively, with 18 bases between them. The germline gives CDR1 SGDLS, CDR2 YYNGEE. This CDR3 is built from 13 residues. This CDR3 reads CASSNSQQDTQYF. The CDR3 DNA reads as TGTGCCAGCTCAAATTCTCAACAGGACACGCAGTATTTT.

This clone showed up just a few times. The chain has TRBV4-2 and TRBJ2-7; 12 nucleotides line up with TRBD1. Germline CDR1 reads LGHNA; CDR2 reads YNFKEQ. Losses at the gene ends were 0 bases for V and 7 bases for J; bases not matched to a gene: 7. This CDR3 has 16 residues. The CDR3 DNA reads as TGTGCCAGCAGCCAAGATACGGGACAGGGGGCTCGTGAGCAGTACTTC. Translated, it gives CASSQDTGQGAREQYF.

The chain's CDR3 is CASSSAGAASETQYF. CDR3 bases: TGTGCCAGTAGTTCTGCGGGAGCAGCCAGCGAGACCCAGTACTTC. The chain is built from TRBV19 and TRBJ2-5; TRBD2 agrees at 7 bases. The CDR3 is made up of 15 amino acids. Germline CDR1 is LNHDA and CDR2 is SQIVND (reference sequence). After removal of 5 bases from V and 5 bases from J, the junction contained 11 bases not matched to a gene.

V gene TRBV5-5 combines with J gene TRBJ2-1; D gene uncertain. Germline loops: CDR1 SGHKS, CDR2 YYEKEE (reference sequence). The ends were cut back, 6 bases at V and 6 bases at J, with 13 bases in the middle. The CDR3 has 13 amino acids. CDR3: CASTLLVGNEQFF. The CDR3 DNA reads as TGTGCCAGCACCCTATTAGTCGGCAATGAGCAGTTCTTC.

The V call is TRBV6-1, the J call TRBJ2-2; D possibly corresponds to TRBD2 (5 bases). This CDR3 is 15 amino acids long. Trimming took 6 bases from V and 1 from J, leaving 12 bases between them. Germline CDR1 MNHNS, CDR2 SASEGT. In DNA form, the CDR3 reads TGTGCCAGCAGAGACTACGCTCAGAACACCGGGGAGCTGTTTTTT. Protein: CASRDYAQNTGELFF.

The CDR3 region is CASSQDTYNEQFF. The CDR3 DNA sequence: TGCGCCAGCAGCCAGGACACGTACAATGAGCAGTTCTTC. This chain uses TRBV4-1 with TRBJ2-1; TRBD1 is a possible D gene (5 bases). Germline CDR1 MGHRA, CDR2 YSYEKL. The V end lost 3 bases, the J end lost 4 bases, and 7 bases lay between the germline ends. The CDR3 is 13 residues long.

The chain has TRBV5-6 and TRBJ2-7; unclear D gene. The CDR3 runs to 16 residues. Germline CDR1 SGHDT, CDR2 YYEEEE. V lost 4 bases and J lost 2, with 19 bases in between. The CDR3 spells CASSPWGFGSPYEQYF. CDR3 sequence (DNA): TGTGCCAGCAGCCCTTGGGGTTTTGGGTCCCCCTACGAGCAGTACTTC.

This clone was seen once. The rearrangement joins TRBV27 to TRBJ2-1, with 10 bases matching TRBD2. Germline CDR1 and CDR2: MNHEY and SMNVEV (reference sequence). The V and J ends lost 4 bases and 8 bases, in that order; junction bases with no gene match: 11. This CDR3 is 16 amino acids long. This CDR3 reads CASSSILAGALYEQFF. DNA for the CDR3: TGTGCCAGCAGTTCCATCCTAGCGGGAGCTTTATATGAGCAGTTCTTC.